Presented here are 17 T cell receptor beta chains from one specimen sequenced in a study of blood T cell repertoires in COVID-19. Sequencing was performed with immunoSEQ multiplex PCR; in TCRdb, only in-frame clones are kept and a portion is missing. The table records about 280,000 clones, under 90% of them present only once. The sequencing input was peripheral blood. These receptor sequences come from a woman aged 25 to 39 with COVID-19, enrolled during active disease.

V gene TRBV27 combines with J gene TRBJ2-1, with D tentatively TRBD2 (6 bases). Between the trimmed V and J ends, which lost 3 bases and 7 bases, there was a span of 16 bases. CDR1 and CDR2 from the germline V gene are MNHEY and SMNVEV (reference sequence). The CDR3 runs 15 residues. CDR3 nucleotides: TGTGCCAGCAGTTTGGAGGGACCGCAGTTTAATGAGCAGTTCTTC. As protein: CASSLEGPQFNEQFF.

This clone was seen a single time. CDR3 residues: CASSQGGPRGYTF. The CDR3 DNA is TGCGCCAGCAGCCAGGGCGGGCCGCGGGGCTACACCTTC. This chain joins TRBV4-1 and TRBJ1-2; D not certain. CDR3 size: 13 residues. Trimming took 3 bases from V and 8 from J, leaving 13 bases between them. Germline CDR1 is MGHRA and CDR2 is YSYEKL.

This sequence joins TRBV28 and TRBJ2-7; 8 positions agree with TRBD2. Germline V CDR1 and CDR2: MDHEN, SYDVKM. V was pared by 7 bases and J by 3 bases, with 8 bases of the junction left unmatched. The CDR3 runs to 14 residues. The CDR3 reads CASKIGGVLYEQYF. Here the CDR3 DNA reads TGTGCCAGCAAAATCGGGGGGGTCCTCTACGAGCAGTACTTC.

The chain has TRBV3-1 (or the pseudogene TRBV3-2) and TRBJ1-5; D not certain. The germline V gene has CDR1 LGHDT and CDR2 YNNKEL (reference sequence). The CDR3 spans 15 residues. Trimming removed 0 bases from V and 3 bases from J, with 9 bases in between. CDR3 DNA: TGTGCCAGCAGCCAAGACAGCGGAATCAATCAGCCCCAGCATTTT. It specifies CASSQDSGINQPQHF.

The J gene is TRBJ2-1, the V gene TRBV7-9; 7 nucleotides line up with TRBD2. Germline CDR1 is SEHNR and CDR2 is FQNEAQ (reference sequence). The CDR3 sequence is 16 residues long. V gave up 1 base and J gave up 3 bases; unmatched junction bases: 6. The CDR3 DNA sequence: TGTGCCAGCAGCTTAGTAGGGAGGGATTACTACAATGAGCAGTTCTTC. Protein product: CASSLVGRDYYNEQFF.

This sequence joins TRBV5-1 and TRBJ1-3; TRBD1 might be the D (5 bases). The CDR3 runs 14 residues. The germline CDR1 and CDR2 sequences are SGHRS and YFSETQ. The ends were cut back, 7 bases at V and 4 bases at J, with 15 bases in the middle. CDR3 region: CASGSVREGNTIYF. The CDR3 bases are TGCGCCAGCGGATCGGTCAGGGAAGGAAACACCATATATTTT.

The DNA for the CDR3 is TGTGCCAGCAGTTACTCGGGGGGGCCCGAAAAACTGTTTTTT. Translation gives CASSYSGGPEKLFF. The chain carries TRBV6-6 and TRBJ1-4, with D possibly being TRBD1 (6 bases). Trimming shortened V by 0 bases and J by 8 bases, and 10 bases separated the two germline ends. The length of the CDR3 is 14 residues. Germline V gene lookup returns CDR1 MNHNY and CDR2 SVGAGI (reference sequence).

Here the CDR3 reads CASSKTGTGKVTQYF. CDR3 DNA sequence: TGTGCCAGTAGTAAAACTGGAACAGGGAAGGTGACCCAGTACTTC. This chain links TRBV19 with TRBJ2-5, with D tentatively TRBD1 (6 bases). The CDR3 contains 15 residues. The germline V gene encodes CDR1 LNHDA and CDR2 SQIVND (reference sequence). The V gene lost 4 bases and the J gene lost 7 bases, with 19 bases spanning the gap.

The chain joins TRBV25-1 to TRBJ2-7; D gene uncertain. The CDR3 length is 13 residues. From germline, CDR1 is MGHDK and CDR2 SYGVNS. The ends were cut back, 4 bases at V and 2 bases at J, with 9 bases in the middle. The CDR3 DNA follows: TGTGCCAGCAGTGCCGTGACTCCCTACGAGCAGTACTTC. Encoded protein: CASSAVTPYEQYF.

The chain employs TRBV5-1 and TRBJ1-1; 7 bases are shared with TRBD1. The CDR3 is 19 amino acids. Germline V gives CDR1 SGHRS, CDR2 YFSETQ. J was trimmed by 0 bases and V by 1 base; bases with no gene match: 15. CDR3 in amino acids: CASSLTGAVMGRMNTEAFF. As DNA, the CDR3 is TGCGCCAGCAGCTTGACAGGGGCTGTAATGGGACGCATGAACACTGAAGCTTTCTTT.

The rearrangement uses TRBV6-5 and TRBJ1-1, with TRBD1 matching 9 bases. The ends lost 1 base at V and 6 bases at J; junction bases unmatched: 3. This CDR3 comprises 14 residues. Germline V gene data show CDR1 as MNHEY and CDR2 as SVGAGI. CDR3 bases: TGTGCCAGCAGTTACTTACAGGGGGCATCTGAAGCTTTCTTT. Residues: CASSYLQGASEAFF.

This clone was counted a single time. The CDR3 spells CASSLVGQNTEAFF. The CDR3, as DNA: TGCGCCAGCAGCTTGGTCGGACAGAACACTGAAGCTTTCTTT. The chain links TRBV5-1 to TRBJ1-1; possibly TRBD1 for D (5 bases). The CDR3 totals 14 residues. V gave up 0 bases and J gave up 1 base, with 7 bases separating them. Germline V CDR1 and CDR2: SGHRS, YFSETQ.

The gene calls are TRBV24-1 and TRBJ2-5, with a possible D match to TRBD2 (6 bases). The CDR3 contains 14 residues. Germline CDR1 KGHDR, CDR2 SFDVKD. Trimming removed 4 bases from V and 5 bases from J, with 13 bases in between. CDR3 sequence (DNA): TGTGCCACCAGTGAGCTCGGCAGCGGGGAGACCCAGTACTTC. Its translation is CATSELGSGETQYF.

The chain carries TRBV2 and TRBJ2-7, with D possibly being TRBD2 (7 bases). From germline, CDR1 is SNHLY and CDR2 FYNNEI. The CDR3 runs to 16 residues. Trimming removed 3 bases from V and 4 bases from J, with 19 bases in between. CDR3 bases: TGTGCCAGCAGTGAGAGGGGGGGGCTAGCTCGGTACGAGCAGTACTTC. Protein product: CASSERGGLARYEQYF.

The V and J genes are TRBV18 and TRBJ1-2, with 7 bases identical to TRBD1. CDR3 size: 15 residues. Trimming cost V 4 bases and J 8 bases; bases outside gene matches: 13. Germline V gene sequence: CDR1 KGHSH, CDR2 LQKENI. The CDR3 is CASSHRDSPTWGYTF. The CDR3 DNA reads TGTGCCAGCTCACACCGGGACAGCCCGACCTGGGGCTACACCTTC.

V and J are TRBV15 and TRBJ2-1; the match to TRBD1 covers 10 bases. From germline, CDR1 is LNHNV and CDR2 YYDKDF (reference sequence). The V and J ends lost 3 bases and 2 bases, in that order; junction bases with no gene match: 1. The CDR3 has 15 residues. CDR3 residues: CATSRGQGTYNEQFF. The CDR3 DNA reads TGTGCCACCAGCAGGGGACAGGGGACCTACAATGAGCAGTTCTTC.

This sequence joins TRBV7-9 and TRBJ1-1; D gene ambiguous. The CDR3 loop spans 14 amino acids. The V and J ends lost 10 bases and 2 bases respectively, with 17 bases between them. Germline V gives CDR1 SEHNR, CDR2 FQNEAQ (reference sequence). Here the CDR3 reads CATAREELNTEAFF. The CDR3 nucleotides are TGTGCCACCGCGCGGGAGGAACTCAACACTGAAGCTTTCTTT.